This T cell receptor (beta chain) was identified during a study of blood T cell repertoires in COVID-19. The V gene end was trimmed by 3 bases and the J gene end by 3 bases; junction bases not matched to a gene: 7. The CDR3 runs 16 residues. Germline lookup yields CDR1 SGHRS and CDR2 YFSETQ. TCRdb's table, derived via immunoSEQ multiplex PCR, lists solely in-frame clones and lacks some. The data show approximately 140,000 clones, almost 85% seen once. The gene calls are TRBV5-1 and TRBJ2-5, with 11 nucleotides matching TRBD2. This clonotype was sampled from a man in his sixties with acute or convalescent COVID-19. Sequences were obtained from peripheral blood. The CDR3 DNA reads TGCGCCAGCAGCTCATCGGGACTAGCGGCCAAAGAGACCCAGTACTTC. Amino acid sequence: CASSSSGLAAKETQYF.